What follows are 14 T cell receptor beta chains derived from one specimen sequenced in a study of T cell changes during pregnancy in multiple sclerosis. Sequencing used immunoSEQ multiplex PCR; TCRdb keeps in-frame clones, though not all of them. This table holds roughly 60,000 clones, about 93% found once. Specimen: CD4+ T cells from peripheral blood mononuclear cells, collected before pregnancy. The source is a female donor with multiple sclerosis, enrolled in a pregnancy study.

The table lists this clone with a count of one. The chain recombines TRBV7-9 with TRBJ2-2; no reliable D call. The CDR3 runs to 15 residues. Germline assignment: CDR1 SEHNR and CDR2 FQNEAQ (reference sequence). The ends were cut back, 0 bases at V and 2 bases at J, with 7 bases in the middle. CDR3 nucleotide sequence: TGTGCCAGCAGCTTAGCGAGAGGAAACACCGGGGAGCTGTTTTTT. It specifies CASSLARGNTGELFF. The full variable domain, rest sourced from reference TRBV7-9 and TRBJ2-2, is DTGVSQNPRHKITKRGQNVTFRCDPISEHNRLYWYRQTLGQGPEFLTYFQNEAQLEKSRLLSDRFSAERPKGSFSTLEIQRTEQGDSAMYLCASSLARGNTGELFFGEGSRLTVL.

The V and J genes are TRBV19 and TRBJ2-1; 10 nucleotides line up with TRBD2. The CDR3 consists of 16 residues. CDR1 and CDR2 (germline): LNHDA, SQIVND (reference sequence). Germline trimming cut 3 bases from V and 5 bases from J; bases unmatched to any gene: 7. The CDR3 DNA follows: TGTGCCAGTAGTATGTCTAGCGGGAGAAACAACAATGAGCAGTTCTTC. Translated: CASSMSSGRNNNEQFF.

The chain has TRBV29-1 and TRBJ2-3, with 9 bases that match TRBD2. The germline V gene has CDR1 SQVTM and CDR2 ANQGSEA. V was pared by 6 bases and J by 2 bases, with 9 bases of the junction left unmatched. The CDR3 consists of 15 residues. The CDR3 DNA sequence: TGCAGCGTAGGAAAAACTAGCGGGTCCACAGATACGCAGTATTTT. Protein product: CSVGKTSGSTDTQYF.

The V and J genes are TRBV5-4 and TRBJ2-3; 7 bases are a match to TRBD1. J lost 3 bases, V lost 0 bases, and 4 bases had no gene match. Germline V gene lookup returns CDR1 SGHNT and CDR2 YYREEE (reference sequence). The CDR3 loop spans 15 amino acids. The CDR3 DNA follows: TGTGCCAGCAGCTTGGCCGCGACAGGGACAGATACGCAGTATTTT. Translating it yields CASSLAATGTDTQYF.

The CDR3: CASSLAFTDTQYF. The CDR3 coding sequence is TGTGCCAGCAGCTTGGCATTTACAGATACGCAGTATTTT. This rearrangement joins TRBV5-4 to TRBJ2-3; unclear D gene. Germline V CDR1 and CDR2: SGHNT, YYREEE (reference sequence). This CDR3 spans 13 amino acids. Trimming took 0 bases from V and 3 from J, leaving 5 bases between them.

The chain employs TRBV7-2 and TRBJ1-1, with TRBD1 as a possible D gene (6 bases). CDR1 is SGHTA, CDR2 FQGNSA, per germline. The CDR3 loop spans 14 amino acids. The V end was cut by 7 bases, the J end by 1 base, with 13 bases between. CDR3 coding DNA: TGTGCCAGCAAAGAGGGACACCAGAACACTGAAGCTTTCTTT. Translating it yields CASKEGHQNTEAFF.

The chain's CDR3 is CASSEIEYEQYF. CDR3 DNA: TGTGCCAGCTCTGAGATTGAATACGAGCAGTACTTC. J is TRBJ2-7 and V is TRBV18; D is unresolved. The length of the CDR3 is 12 residues. The germline V and J ends were trimmed by 6 bases and 4 bases, with 10 bases remaining between them. Germline CDR1 reads KGHSH; CDR2 reads LQKENI.

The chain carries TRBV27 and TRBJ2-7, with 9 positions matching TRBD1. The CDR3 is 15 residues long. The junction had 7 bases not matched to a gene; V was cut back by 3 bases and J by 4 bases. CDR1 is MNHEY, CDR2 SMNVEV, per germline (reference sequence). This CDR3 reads CASSLAGTGPYEQYF. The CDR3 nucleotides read TGTGCCAGCAGTTTGGCCGGGACAGGGCCGTACGAGCAGTACTTC.

CDR3 nucleotide sequence: TGTGCCTGGAGAGGCAGGGCAAATCAGCCCCAGCATTTT. The encoded protein is CAWRGRANQPQHF. The V gene is TRBV30, the J gene TRBJ1-5; a weak D match, TRBD1 (5 bases). CDR3 length: 13 residues. CDR1 and CDR2 from the germline V gene are GTSNPN and SVGIG (reference sequence). V was pared by 3 bases and J by 4 bases, with 10 bases between.

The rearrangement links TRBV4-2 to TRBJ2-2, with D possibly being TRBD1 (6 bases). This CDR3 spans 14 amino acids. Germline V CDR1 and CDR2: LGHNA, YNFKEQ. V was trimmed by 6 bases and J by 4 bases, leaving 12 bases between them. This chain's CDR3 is CASSQRGTTGELFF. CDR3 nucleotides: TGTGCCAGCAGTCAAAGGGGGACCACCGGGGAGCTGTTTTTT.

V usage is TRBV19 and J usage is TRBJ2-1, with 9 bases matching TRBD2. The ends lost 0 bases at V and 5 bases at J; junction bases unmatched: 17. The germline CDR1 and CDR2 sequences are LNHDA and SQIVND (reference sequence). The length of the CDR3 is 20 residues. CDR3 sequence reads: CASSIDFPSGLLAGNNEQFF. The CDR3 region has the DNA TGTGCCAGTAGTATAGACTTCCCGTCGGGGTTGCTAGCGGGAAACAATGAGCAGTTCTTC.

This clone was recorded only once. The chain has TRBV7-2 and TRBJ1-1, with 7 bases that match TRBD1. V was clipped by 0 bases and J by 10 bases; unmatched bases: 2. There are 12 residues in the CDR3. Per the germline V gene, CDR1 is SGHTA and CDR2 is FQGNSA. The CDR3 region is CASSLAQGGAFF. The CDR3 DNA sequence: TGTGCCAGCAGCTTAGCGCAGGGGGGAGCTTTCTTT.

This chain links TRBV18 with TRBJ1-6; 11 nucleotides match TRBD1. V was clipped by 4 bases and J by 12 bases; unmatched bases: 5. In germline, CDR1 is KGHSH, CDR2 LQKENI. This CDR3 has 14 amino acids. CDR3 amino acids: CASSRGQGDRPLHF. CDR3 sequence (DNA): TGTGCCAGCTCACGGGGACAGGGGGATAGACCCCTCCACTTT.

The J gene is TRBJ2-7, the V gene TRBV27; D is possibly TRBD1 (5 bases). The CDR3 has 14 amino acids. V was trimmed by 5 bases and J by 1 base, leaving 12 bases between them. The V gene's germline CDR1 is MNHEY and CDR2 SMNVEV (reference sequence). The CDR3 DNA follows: TGTGCCAGCAGTAGGACAAGGACGTCCTACGAGCAGTACTTC. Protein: CASSRTRTSYEQYF.